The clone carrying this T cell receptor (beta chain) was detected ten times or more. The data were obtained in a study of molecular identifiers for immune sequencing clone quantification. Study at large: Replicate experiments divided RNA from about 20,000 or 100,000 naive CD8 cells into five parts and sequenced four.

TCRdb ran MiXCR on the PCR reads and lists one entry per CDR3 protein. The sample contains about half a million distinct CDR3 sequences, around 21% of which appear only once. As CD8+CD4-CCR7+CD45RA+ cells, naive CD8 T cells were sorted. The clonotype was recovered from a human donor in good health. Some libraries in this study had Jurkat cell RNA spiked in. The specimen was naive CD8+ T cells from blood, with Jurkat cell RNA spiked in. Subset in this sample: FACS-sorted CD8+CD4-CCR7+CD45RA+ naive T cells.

In DNA form, the CDR3 reads TGTGCCAGCAGCCCTGTGGGTAATGAAAAACTGTTTTTT. The encoded protein is CASSPVGNEKLFF. The V gene is TRBV7-6, the J gene TRBJ1-4; D is uncertain. Germline CDR1 is SGHVS and CDR2 is FNYEAQ. The length of the CDR3 is 13 residues. V dropped 5 bases and J dropped 4 bases, with 8 bases sitting between them. The full variable domain, rest sourced from reference TRBV7-6 and TRBJ1-4, is GAGVSQSPRYKVTKRGQDVALRCDPISGHVSLYWYRQALGQGPEFLTYFNYEAQQDKSGLPNDRFSAERPEGSISTLTIQRTEQRDSAMYRCASSPVGNEKLFFGSGTQLSVL.